This T cell receptor beta chain stems from a study of patients and donors after allogeneic stem cell transplantation (TCRdb year 2020). There are a few counts of this clonotype. No cognate antigen has been identified for it. No clone much larger than this one lies a single base away; base qualities are absent. The CDR3 starts with the cysteine, ends with the phenylalanine, and has 13 residues. The only DNA kept is the CDR3, 39 bases in frame from the first base. Relative to germline, V is 5 bases shorter and J is 8 bases shorter, with 13 bases between their ends. Per the germline V gene, SGHTA is the CDR1 and FQGNSA is the CDR2. The receptor library was made with RT-PCR. The sequencer listed for this sample is NextSeq 550. The public reads were quality trimmed at Q25 with fastp and then assembled into clones with MiXCR by TCRdb, keeping productive beta chains. Identical CDR3 protein sequences are pooled into one entry, listed with their most common genes and DNA. The sample data list fewer than 500,000 distinct CDR3 sequences, and 15% to 20% of these were observed just once. The ten most abundant clones make up around 7.9% of the sample.

This clonotype was sampled from a human donor who was either an allogeneic HSCT recipient or a stem cell or donor lymphocyte infusion donor (not recorded which). It is not recorded whose cells these are; they may come from a transplant donor. Sample: blood, either unsorted or a sorted T cell fraction (not recorded which). The V and J segments used are TRBV7-2 and TRBJ2-4; D gene: possibly TRBD1, on 6 matching bases. CDR3 loop: CASSEGQKHIQYF. The bases read TGTGCCAGCAGCGAGGGACAAAAGCACATTCAGTACTTC.